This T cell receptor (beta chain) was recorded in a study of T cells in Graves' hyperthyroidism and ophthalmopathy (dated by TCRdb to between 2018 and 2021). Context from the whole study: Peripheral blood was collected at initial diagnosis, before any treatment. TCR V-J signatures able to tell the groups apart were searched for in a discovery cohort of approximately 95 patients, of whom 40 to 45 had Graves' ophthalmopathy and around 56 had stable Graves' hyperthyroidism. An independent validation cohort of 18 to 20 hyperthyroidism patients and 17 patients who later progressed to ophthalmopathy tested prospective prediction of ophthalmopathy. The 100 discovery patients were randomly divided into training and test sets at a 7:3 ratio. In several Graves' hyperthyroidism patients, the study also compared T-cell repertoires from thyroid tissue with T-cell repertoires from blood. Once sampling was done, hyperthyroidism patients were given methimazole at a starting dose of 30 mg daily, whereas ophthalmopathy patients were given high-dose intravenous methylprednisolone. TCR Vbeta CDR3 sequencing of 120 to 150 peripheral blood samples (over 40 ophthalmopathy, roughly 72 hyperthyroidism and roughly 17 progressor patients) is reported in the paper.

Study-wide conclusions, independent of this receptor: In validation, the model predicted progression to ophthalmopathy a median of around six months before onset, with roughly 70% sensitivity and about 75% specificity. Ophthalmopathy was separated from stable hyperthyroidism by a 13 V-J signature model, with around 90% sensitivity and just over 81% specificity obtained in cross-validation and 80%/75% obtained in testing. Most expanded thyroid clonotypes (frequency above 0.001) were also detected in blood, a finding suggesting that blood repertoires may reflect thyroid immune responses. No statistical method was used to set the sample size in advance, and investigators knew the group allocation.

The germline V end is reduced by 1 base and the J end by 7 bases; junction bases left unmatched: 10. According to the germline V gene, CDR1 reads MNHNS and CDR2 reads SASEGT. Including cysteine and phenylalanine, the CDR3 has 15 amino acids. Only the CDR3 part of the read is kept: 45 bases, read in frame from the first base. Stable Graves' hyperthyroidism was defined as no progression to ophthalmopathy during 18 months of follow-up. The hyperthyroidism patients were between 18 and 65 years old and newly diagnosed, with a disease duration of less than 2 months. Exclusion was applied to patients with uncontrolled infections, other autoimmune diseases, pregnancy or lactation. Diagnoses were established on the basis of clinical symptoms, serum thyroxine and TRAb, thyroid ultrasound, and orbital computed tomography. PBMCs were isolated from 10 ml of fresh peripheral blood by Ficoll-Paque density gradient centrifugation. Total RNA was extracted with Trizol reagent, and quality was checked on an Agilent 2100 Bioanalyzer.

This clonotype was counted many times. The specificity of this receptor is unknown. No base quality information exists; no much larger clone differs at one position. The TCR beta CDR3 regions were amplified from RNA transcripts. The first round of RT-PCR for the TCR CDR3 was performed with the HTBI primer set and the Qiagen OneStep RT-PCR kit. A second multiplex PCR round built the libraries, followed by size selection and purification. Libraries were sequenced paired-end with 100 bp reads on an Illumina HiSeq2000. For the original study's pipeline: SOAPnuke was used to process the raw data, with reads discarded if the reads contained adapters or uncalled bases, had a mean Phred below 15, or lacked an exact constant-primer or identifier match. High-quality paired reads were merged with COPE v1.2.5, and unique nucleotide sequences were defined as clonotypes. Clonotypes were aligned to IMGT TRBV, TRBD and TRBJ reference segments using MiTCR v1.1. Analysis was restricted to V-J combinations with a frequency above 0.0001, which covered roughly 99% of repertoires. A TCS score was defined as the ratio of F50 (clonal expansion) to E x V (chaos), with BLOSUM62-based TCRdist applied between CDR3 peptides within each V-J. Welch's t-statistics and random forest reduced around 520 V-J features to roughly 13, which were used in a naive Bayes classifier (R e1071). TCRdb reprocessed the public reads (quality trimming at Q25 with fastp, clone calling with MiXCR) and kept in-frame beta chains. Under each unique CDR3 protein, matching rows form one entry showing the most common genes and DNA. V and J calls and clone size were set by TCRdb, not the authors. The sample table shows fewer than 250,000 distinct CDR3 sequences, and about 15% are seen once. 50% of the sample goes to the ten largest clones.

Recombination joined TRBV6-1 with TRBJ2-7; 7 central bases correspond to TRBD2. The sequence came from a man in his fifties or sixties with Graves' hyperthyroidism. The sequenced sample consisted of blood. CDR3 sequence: CASSEEGGRPAEQYF. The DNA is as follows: TGTGCCAGCAGTGAAGAGGGCGGGAGACCGGCGGAGCAGTACTTC.